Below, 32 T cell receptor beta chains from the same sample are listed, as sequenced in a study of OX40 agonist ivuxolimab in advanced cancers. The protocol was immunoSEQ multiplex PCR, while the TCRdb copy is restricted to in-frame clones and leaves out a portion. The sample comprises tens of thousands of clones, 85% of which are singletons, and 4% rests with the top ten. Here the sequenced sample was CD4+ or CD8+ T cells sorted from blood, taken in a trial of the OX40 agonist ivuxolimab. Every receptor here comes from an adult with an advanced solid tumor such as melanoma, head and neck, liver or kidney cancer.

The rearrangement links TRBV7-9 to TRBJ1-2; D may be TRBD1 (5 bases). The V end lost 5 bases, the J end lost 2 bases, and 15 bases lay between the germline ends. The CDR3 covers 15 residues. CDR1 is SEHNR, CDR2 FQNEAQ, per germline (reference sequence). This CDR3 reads CASSGATGTNYGYTF. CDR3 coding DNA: TGTGCCAGCAGCGGGGCTACGGGGACCAACTATGGCTACACCTTC.

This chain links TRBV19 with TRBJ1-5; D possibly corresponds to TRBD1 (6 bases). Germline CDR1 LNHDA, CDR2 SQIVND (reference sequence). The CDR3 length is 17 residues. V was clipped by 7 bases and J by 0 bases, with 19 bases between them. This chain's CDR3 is CASNNLSGVISNQPQHF. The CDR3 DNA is TGTGCCAGTAACAATCTCTCAGGGGTTATTAGCAATCAGCCCCAGCATTTT.

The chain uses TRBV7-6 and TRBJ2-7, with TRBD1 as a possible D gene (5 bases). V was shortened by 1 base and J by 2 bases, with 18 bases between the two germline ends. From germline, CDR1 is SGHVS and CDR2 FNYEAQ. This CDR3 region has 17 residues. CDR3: CASSLGFRWGGPYEQYF. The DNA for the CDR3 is TGTGCCAGCAGCTTAGGGTTTAGATGGGGCGGCCCCTACGAGCAGTACTTC.

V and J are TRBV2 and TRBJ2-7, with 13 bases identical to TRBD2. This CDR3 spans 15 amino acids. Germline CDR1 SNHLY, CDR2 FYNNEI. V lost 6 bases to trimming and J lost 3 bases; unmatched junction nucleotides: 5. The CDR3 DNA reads TGTGCCAGCAGCCAAGGACTAGCGGGAGTCTACGAGCAGTACTTC. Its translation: CASSQGLAGVYEQYF.

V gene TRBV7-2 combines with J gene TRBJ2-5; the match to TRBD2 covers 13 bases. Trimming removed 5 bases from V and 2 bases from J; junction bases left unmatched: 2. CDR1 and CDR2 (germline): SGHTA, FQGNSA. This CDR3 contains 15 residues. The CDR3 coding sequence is TGTGCCAGCAGCCGGACTAGCGGGAGTCAAGAGACCCAGTACTTC. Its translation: CASSRTSGSQETQYF.

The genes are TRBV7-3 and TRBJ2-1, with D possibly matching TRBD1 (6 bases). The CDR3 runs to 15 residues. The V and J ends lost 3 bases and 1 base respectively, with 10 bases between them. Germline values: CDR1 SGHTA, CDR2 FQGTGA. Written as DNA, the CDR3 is TGTGCCAGCAGCTTGGACAGAGGGTCCTACAATGAGCAGTTCTTC. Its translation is CASSLDRGSYNEQFF.

As DNA, the CDR3 is TGCGCCAGCAGCTTGGTCGTCTTTGGCCAGCCGGGTTCACCCCTCCACTTT. This sequence encodes CASSLVVFGQPGSPLHF. The chain recombines TRBV5-1 with TRBJ1-6; D call uncertain. The germline CDR1 and CDR2 sequences are SGHRS and YFSETQ. The CDR3 has 17 residues. V was cut by 0 bases and J by 9 bases, with 19 bases left in between. Drawing the rest from reference TRBV5-1 and TRBJ1-6, the complete variable domain is KAGVTQTPRYLIKTRGQQVTLSCSPISGHRSVSWYQQTPGQGLQFLFEYFSETQRNKGNFPGRFSGRQFSNSRSEMNVSTLELGDSALYLCASSLVVFGQPGSPLHFGNGTRLTVT.

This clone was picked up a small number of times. CDR3 protein: CASSLSKNIQYF. CDR3 sequence (DNA): TGTGCCAGCAGCTTATCCAAAAACATTCAGTACTTC. J is TRBJ2-4 and V is TRBV11-1; D gene ambiguous. V gave up 2 bases and J gave up 2 bases, with 1 base separating them. CDR1 and CDR2 from the germline V gene are SGHAT and FQDESV (reference sequence). The CDR3 is made up of 12 amino acids.

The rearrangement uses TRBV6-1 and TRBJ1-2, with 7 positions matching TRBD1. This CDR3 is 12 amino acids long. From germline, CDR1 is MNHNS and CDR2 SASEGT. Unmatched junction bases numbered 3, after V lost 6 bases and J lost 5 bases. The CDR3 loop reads CASRDRRYGYTF. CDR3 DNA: TGTGCCAGCAGGGACAGGCGTTATGGCTACACCTTC.

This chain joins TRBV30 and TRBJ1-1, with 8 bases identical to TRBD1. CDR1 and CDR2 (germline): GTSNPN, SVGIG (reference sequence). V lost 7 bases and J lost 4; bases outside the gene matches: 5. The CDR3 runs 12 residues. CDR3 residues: CASRQGPTEAFF. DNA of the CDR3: TGTGCCTCCCGACAGGGGCCCACTGAAGCTTTCTTT.

The CDR3 coding sequence is TGTGCCAGTAGTACACAGGGAATCCCCTACGAGCAGTACTTC. This translates into CASSTQGIPYEQYF. V and J are TRBV19 and TRBJ2-7; D is possibly TRBD1 (6 bases). CDR3 length equals 14 residues. V lost 4 bases and J lost 2, with 12 bases in between. Per the germline V gene, CDR1 is LNHDA and CDR2 is SQIVND (reference sequence). Together with reference TRBV19 and TRBJ2-7, the CDR3 gives the full variable domain: DGGITQSPKYLFRKEGQNVTLSCEQNLNHDAMYWYRQDPGQGLRLIYYSQIVNDFQKGDIAEGYSVSREKKESFPLTVTSAQKNPTAFYLCASSTQGIPYEQYFGPGTRLTVT.

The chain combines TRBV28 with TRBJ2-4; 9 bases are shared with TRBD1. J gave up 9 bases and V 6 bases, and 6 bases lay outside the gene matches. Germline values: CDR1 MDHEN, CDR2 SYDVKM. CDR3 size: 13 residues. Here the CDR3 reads CASRRQGEGIQYF. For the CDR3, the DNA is TGTGCCAGCAGGAGACAGGGGGAGGGCATTCAGTACTTC.

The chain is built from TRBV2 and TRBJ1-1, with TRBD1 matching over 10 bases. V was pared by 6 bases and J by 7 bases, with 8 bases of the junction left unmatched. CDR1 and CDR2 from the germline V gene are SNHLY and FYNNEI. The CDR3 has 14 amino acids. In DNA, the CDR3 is TGTGCCAGCAGGACGAGACAGGGGGCCCTTGAAGCTTTCTTT. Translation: CASRTRQGALEAFF. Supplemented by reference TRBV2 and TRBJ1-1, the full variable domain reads EPEVTQTPSHQVTQMGQEVILRCVPISNHLYFYWYRQILGQKVEFLVSFYNNEISEKSEIFDDQFSVERPDGSNFTLKIRSTKLEDSAMYFCASRTRQGALEAFFGQGTRLTVV.

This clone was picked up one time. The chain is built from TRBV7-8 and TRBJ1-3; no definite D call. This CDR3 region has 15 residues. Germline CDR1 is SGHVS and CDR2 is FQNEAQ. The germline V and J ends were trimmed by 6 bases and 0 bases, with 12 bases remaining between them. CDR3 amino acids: CASRVRSDSGNTIYF. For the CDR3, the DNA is TGTGCCAGCAGAGTTAGGTCGGACTCTGGAAACACCATATATTTT.

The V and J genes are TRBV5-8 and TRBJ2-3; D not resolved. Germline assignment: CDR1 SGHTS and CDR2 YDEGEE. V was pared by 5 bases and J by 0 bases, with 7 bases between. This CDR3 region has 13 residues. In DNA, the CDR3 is TGTGCCAGCAGGGTTACTAGCACAGATACGCAGTATTTT. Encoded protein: CASRVTSTDTQYF.

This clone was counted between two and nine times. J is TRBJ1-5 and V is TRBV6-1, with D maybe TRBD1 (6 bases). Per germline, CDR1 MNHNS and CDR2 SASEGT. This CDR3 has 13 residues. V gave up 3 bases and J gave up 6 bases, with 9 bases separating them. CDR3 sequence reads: CASSDQGSQPQHF. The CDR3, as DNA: TGTGCCAGCAGTGATCAGGGGTCTCAGCCCCAGCATTTT.

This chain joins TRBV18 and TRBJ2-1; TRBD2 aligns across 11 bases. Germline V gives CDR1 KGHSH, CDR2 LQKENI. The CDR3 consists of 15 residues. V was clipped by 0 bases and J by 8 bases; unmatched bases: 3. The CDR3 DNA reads TGTGCCAGCTCACCACCTCTAGCGGGGGGTGATGAGCAGTTCTTC. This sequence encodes CASSPPLAGGDEQFF.

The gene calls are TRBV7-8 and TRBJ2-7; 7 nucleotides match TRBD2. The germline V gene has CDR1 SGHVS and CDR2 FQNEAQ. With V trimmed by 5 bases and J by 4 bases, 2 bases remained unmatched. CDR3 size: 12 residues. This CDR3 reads CASSRLAYEQYF. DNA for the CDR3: TGTGCCAGCAGCCGACTAGCTTACGAGCAGTACTTC.

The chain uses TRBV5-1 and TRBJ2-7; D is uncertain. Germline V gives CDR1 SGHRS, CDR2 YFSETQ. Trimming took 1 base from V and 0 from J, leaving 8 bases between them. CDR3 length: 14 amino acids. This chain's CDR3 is CASSLFFPSYEQYF. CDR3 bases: TGCGCCAGCAGCTTGTTCTTTCCCTCCTACGAGCAGTACTTC.

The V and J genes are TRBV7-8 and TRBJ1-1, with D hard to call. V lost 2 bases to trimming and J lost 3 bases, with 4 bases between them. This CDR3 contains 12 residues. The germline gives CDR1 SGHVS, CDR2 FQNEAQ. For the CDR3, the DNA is TGTGCCAGCAGCTTAATGGACACTGAAGCTTTCTTT. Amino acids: CASSLMDTEAFF.

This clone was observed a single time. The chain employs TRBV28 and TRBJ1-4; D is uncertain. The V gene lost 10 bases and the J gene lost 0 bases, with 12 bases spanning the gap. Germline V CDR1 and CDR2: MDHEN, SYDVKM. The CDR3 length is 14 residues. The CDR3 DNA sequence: TGTGCCACGGAGGCATTTGCAACTAATGAAAAACTGTTTTTT. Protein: CATEAFATNEKLFF.

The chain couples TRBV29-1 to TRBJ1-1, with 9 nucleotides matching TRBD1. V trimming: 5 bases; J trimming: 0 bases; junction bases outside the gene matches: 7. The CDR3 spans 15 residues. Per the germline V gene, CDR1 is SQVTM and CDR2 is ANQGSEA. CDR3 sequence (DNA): TGCAGCGTTTCCCACAGGGGGCTCATGAACACTGAAGCTTTCTTT. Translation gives CSVSHRGLMNTEAFF.

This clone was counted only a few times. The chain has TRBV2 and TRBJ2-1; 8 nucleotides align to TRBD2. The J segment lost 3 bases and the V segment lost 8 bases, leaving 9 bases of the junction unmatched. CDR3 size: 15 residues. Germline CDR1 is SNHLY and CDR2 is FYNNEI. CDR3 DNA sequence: TGTGCCAGCCCCTTAGTAGCGGGGATCTACAATGAGCAGTTCTTC. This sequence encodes CASPLVAGIYNEQFF.

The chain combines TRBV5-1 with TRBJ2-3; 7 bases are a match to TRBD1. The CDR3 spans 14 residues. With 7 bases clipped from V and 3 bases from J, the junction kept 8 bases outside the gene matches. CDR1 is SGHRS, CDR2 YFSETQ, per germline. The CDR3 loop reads CASSDRQSTDTQYF. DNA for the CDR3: TGCGCCAGCTCGGACAGGCAGTCGACAGATACGCAGTATTTT.

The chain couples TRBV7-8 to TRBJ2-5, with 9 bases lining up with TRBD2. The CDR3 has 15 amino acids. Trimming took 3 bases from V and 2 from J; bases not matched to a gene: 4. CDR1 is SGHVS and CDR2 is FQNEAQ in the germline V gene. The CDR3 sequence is CASSFPSGAQETQYF. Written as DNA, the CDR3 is TGTGCCAGCAGCTTTCCTAGCGGGGCACAAGAGACCCAGTACTTC.

The DNA of the CDR3 is TGTGCCAGCAGCGTAGGGGACAGGGGGGCCTACGAGCAGTACTTC. Encoded protein: CASSVGDRGAYEQYF. V gene TRBV9 combines with J gene TRBJ2-7; 11 positions agree with TRBD1. The V gene end was trimmed by 0 bases and the J gene end by 2 bases; junction bases not matched to a gene: 1. Germline CDR1 SGDLS, CDR2 YYNGEE. The CDR3 loop spans 15 amino acids.

DNA of the CDR3: TGTGCCAGCAGCTTAGGAGGGGATGGAAACACCATATATTTT. This codes for CASSLGGDGNTIYF. The chain joins TRBV11-2 to TRBJ1-3; weak D call: TRBD1 (5 bases). V was pared by 1 base and J by 3 bases, with 7 bases between. The CDR3 consists of 14 residues. Germline lookup yields CDR1 SGHAT and CDR2 FQNNGV.

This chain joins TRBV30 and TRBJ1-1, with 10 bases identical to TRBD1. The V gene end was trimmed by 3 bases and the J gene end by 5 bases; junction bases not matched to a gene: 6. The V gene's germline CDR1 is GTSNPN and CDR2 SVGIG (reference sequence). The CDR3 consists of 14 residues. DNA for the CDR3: TGTGCCTGGAGCCGAGACAGGGGGCAGACTGAAGCTTTCTTT. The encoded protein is CAWSRDRGQTEAFF.

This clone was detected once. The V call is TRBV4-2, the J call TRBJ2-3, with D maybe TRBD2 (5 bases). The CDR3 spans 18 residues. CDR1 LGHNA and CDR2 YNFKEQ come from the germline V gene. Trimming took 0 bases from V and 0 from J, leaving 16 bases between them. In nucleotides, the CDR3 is TGTGCCAGCAGCCAAGATCCCCTGAGCGGTATTAGCACAGATACGCAGTATTTT. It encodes CASSQDPLSGISTDTQYF.

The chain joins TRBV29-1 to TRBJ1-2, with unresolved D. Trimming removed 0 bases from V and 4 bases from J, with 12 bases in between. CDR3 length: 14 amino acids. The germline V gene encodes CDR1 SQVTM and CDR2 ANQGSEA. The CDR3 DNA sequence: TGCAGCGTTGAAGATTGGGCAGGAACCTATGGCTACACCTTC. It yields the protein CSVEDWAGTYGYTF. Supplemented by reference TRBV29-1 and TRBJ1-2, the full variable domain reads SAVISQKPSRDICQRGTSLTIQCQVDSQVTMMFWYRQQPGQSLTLIATANQGSEATYESGFVIDKFPISRPNLTFSTLTVSNMSPEDSSIYLCSVEDWAGTYGYTFGSGTRLTVV.

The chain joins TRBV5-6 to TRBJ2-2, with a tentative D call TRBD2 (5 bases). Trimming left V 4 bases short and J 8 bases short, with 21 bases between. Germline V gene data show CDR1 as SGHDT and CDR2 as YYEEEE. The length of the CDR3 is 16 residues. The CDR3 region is CASSTASRGRGGELFF. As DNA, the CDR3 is TGTGCCAGCAGCACCGCTAGCCGAGGCCGGGGTGGGGAGCTGTTTTTT.

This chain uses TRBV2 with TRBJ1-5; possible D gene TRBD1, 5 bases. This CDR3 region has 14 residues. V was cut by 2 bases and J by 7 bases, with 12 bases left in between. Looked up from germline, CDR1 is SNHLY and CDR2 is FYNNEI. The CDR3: CASSESQGGQPQHF. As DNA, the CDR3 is TGTGCCAGCAGTGAATCTCAGGGTGGGCAGCCCCAGCATTTT.